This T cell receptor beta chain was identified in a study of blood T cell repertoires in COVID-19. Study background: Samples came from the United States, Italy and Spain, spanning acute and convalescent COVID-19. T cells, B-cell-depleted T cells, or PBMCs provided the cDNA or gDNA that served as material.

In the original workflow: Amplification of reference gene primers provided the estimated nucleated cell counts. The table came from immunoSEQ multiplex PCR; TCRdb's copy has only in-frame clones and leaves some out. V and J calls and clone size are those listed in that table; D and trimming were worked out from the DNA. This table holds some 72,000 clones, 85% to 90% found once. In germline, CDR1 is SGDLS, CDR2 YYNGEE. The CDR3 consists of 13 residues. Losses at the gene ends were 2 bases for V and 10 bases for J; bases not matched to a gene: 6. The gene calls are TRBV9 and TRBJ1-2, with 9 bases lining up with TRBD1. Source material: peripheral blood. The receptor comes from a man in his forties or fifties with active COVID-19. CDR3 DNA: TGTGCCAGCAGCGTGGGACAGGGTCTCGACTACACCTTC. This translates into CASSVGQGLDYTF. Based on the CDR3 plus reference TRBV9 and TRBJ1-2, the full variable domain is DSGVTQTPKHLITATGQRVTLRCSPRSGDLSVYWYQQSLDQGLQFLIQYYNGEERAKGNILERFSAQQFPDLHSELNLSSLELGDSALYFCASSVGQGLDYTFGSGTRLTVV.